One and the same sample provided the 26 T cell receptor beta chains below, sequenced in a study of graft-versus-host responses after intestinal transplantation. Using immunoSEQ multiplex PCR, the repertoire was profiled, and TCRdb retains in-frame clones only, with some absent. The sample lists almost 85,000 clones; around 92% were seen once. Antigen specificity for these receptors is unknown. The sequencing used unstimulated CD4+ T cells sorted from spleen or lymph node cells, collected before intestinal transplant. The source is a human donor who received an intestinal transplant.

Only a few counts were recorded for this clone. The rearrangement joins TRBV21-1 to TRBJ2-7; the table's D call, TRBD1, was not checked against the DNA. TRBV21-1 is noted as a pseudogene. The CDR3 runs 14 residues. The CDR3 spells CASSKLGRGYEQYF. CDR3 nucleotide sequence: TGTGCCAGCAGCAAATTAGGCAGGGGCTACGAGCAGTACTTC.

The chain joins TRBV7-2 to TRBJ2-7; TRBD1 matches 7 bases. The CDR3 has 16 residues. V lost 5 bases, J lost 3 bases, and 13 bases stayed unmatched. Germline V gives CDR1 SGHTA, CDR2 FQGNSA. CDR3 DNA: TGTGCCAGCAGCGCCAGGGGACAGCCTTCACTCTACGAGCAGTACTTC. It codes for CASSARGQPSLYEQYF.

CDR3 protein: CAISDGYSGDTQYF. The CDR3 nucleotides read TGTGCCATCAGTGACGGGTATAGCGGGGATACGCAGTATTTT. V is TRBV10-3 and J is TRBJ2-3; 7 bases are a match to TRBD2. CDR3 length: 14 amino acids. Germline V gene lookup returns CDR1 ENHRY and CDR2 SYGVKD. V was pared by 3 bases and J by 6 bases, with 6 bases of the junction left unmatched.

CDR3 loop: CAISESQAGVGHNEQFF. CDR3 DNA: TGTGCCATCAGTGAGTCTCAGGCGGGGGTGGGCCACAATGAGCAGTTCTTC. This chain uses TRBV10-3 with TRBJ2-1; 7 nucleotides line up with TRBD2. The trim removed 0 bases at V and 5 bases at J, leaving 10 bases unmatched. Germline-derived CDR1 and CDR2 are ENHRY and SYGVKD. The CDR3 is 17 amino acids.

The sample holds one count of this clone. J is TRBJ2-2 and V is TRBV2; 12 positions match TRBD1. Germline CDR1 is SNHLY and CDR2 is FYNNEI. The trim removed 11 bases at V and 1 base at J, leaving 5 bases unmatched. CDR3 length: 15 residues. CDR3: CAGRDRGLNTGELFF. The DNA for the CDR3 is TGTGCCGGGCGGGACAGGGGGCTGAACACCGGGGAGCTGTTTTTT.

The chain couples TRBV10-2 to TRBJ1-1; D perhaps matches TRBD1 (5 bases). The germline V gene has CDR1 WSHSY and CDR2 SAAADI. CDR3 size: 16 residues. V lost 3 bases and J lost 4, with 18 bases in between. The CDR3 DNA is TGCGCCAGCAGTGACTTTCCCACTGGGGGGGGCACTGAAGCTTTCTTT. Translated, it gives CASSDFPTGGGTEAFF.

This chain joins TRBV5-1 and TRBJ1-4, with 8 bases that match TRBD1. CDR1 and CDR2 (germline): SGHRS, YFSETQ. This CDR3 has 11 amino acids. The V gene end was trimmed by 4 bases and the J gene end by 12 bases; junction bases not matched to a gene: 2. The CDR3 DNA reads as TGCGCCAGCAGCGCGGACAGGGAACTGTTTTTT. This gives the protein CASSADRELFF.

This sequence joins TRBV19 and TRBJ2-5; possibly TRBD2 for D (5 bases). Germline V CDR1 and CDR2: LNHDA, SQIVND (reference sequence). The CDR3 covers 15 residues. V lost 8 bases and J lost 5, with 21 bases in between. The CDR3 protein is CASQYSAGSGETQYF. CDR3 DNA sequence: TGTGCCAGTCAGTATAGTGCGGGCTCCGGGGAGACCCAGTACTTC.

The chain links TRBV5-4 to TRBJ1-2; 7 bases map to TRBD1. V dropped 1 base and J dropped 2; count of bases not matched to a gene: 5. Germline V lookup: CDR1 SGHNT, CDR2 YYREEE (reference sequence). The CDR3 covers 15 residues. CDR3 sequence (DNA): TGTGCCAGCAGCTTGACAGGGGCCGTAAACTATGGCTACACCTTC. Translated, it gives CASSLTGAVNYGYTF.

The V call is TRBV6-6, the J call TRBJ2-7; D is ambiguous. V lost 0 bases and J 0 bases, leaving 9 bases between the germline ends. Germline V gene data show CDR1 as MNHNY and CDR2 as SVGAGI (reference sequence). The CDR3 is 15 residues long. The CDR3 sequence is CASSYSGPNSYEQYF. The DNA for the CDR3 is TGTGCCAGCAGTTACTCGGGCCCCAACTCCTACGAGCAGTACTTC.

The gene calls are TRBV19 and TRBJ1-5; 8 positions match TRBD1. V gave up 5 bases and J gave up 2 bases; unmatched junction bases: 2. This CDR3 is 14 amino acids long. Germline V gene sequence: CDR1 LNHDA, CDR2 SQIVND (reference sequence). The DNA of the CDR3 is TGTGCCAGTAGTTCGACAGGGGGCAATCAGCCCCAGCATTTT. Its protein is CASSSTGGNQPQHF.

The chain is built from TRBV7-2 and TRBJ2-7, with 8 bases matching TRBD1. The CDR3 is 14 residues long. In germline, CDR1 is SGHTA, CDR2 FQGNSA. Germline trimming cut 4 bases from V and 7 bases from J; bases unmatched to any gene: 9. The CDR3 bases are TGTGCCAGCAGCTCGGGACAGGTTTCGAGGGAGCAGTACTTC. Its translation is CASSSGQVSREQYF.

This chain connects TRBV18 to TRBJ2-2; tentatively, D is TRBD2 (6 bases). CDR3 length: 14 residues. Germline V lookup: CDR1 KGHSH, CDR2 LQKENI. V was clipped by 3 bases and J by 7 bases, with 12 bases between them. This CDR3 reads CASSPPPEGGELFF. The CDR3 region has the DNA TGTGCCAGCTCACCTCCACCGGAGGGCGGGGAGCTGTTTTTT.

The V and J genes are TRBV19 and TRBJ1-4; 8 positions match TRBD1. V shed 6 bases and J 0 bases; nucleotides not matched to a gene: 6. From germline, CDR1 is LNHDA and CDR2 SQIVND (reference sequence). The CDR3 has 16 residues. The CDR3 loop reads CASRGTGLATNEKLFF. CDR3 coding DNA: TGTGCCAGTAGGGGGACAGGCCTAGCAACTAATGAAAAACTGTTTTTT. The whole variable domain, filled in from reference TRBV19 and TRBJ1-4, reads DGGITQSPKYLFRKEGQNVTLSCEQNLNHDAMYWYRQDPGQGLRLIYYSQIVNDFQKGDIAEGYSVSREKKESFPLTVTSAQKNPTAFYLCASRGTGLATNEKLFFGSGTQLSVL.

The V and J genes are TRBV5-1 and TRBJ1-6; maybe TRBD1 (6 bases). The CDR3 consists of 16 residues. V shed 2 bases and J shed 7 bases, with 16 bases lying between them. CDR1 SGHRS and CDR2 YFSETQ come from the germline V gene. Here the CDR3 reads CASSFGVRTANSPLHF. The CDR3, as DNA: TGCGCCAGCAGCTTTGGTGTGAGGACAGCGAATTCACCCCTCCACTTT. The whole variable domain, remainder taken from reference TRBV5-1 and TRBJ1-6, is KAGVTQTPRYLIKTRGQQVTLSCSPISGHRSVSWYQQTPGQGLQFLFEYFSETQRNKGNFPGRFSGRQFSNSRSEMNVSTLELGDSALYLCASSFGVRTANSPLHFGNGTRLTVT.

DNA for the CDR3: TGCGCCAGCAGCTTTCGGGTCGGGGGTTCTATCTACGAGCAGTACTTC. Its protein is CASSFRVGGSIYEQYF. The chain links TRBV5-1 to TRBJ2-7, with a tentative D call TRBD2 (6 bases). The V and J ends lost 2 bases and 3 bases respectively, with 18 bases between them. Germline values: CDR1 SGHRS, CDR2 YFSETQ. The CDR3 sequence is 16 residues long.

The chain recombines TRBV14 with TRBJ1-3, with D uncertain. CDR3 length: 13 residues. In germline, CDR1 is SGHDN, CDR2 FVKESK. Trimming pared 5 bases from V and 4 bases from J, leaving 9 bases between. The CDR3: CASSATGGNTIYF. CDR3 nucleotides: TGTGCCAGCAGCGCGACGGGGGGAAACACCATATATTTT.

This clone has a single count. This chain uses TRBV25-1 with TRBJ1-1; D remains unclear. Germline loops: CDR1 MGHDK, CDR2 SYGVNS. This CDR3 contains 16 residues. Trimming removed 1 base from V and 6 bases from J, with 18 bases in between. CDR3 region: CASSESGLLVFAEAFF. The CDR3 DNA reads TGTGCCAGCAGTGAATCAGGACTCTTAGTATTCGCTGAAGCTTTCTTT.

V is TRBV4-3 and J is TRBJ1-5; D is uncertain. Germline V gene sequence: CDR1 LGHNA, CDR2 YSLEER. V gave up 1 base and J gave up 3 bases, with 7 bases separating them. The length of the CDR3 is 14 residues. Written as DNA, the CDR3 is TGCGCCAGCAGCCAAGGGCAGTACAATCAGCCCCAGCATTTT. It codes for CASSQGQYNQPQHF.

This chain connects TRBV6-5 to TRBJ2-7; 9 bases align to TRBD1. The germline CDR1 and CDR2 sequences are MNHEY and SVGAGI. Unmatched junction bases numbered 7, after V lost 5 bases and J lost 2 bases. CDR3 length: 15 amino acids. CDR3: CASSGQGRVTYEQYF. The DNA of the CDR3 is TGTGCCAGCAGTGGACAGGGGAGAGTGACCTACGAGCAGTACTTC.

V usage is TRBV4-1 and J usage is TRBJ1-2; TRBD1 matches 7 bases. The germline gives CDR1 MGHRA, CDR2 YSYEKL. The V segment lost 3 bases and the J segment 4 bases; nucleotides outside the gene matches: 8. The CDR3 runs 15 residues. DNA for the CDR3: TGCGCCAGCAGCCAGACGGGACAGAGTTTCTATGGCTACACCTTC. As protein: CASSQTGQSFYGYTF.

This chain uses TRBV6-4 with TRBJ2-1; a possible D gene is TRBD1 (6 bases). CDR3 size: 16 residues. The ends were cut back, 6 bases at V and 9 bases at J, with 24 bases in the middle. CDR1 MRHNA and CDR2 SNTAGT come from the germline V gene. CDR3 DNA sequence: TGTGCCAGCAGCCCCGGGACAACTACATATGTTGTTGAGCAGTTCTTC. Translated, it gives CASSPGTTTYVVEQFF.

The chain combines TRBV19 with TRBJ1-3; 8 bases line up with TRBD1. Germline V gives CDR1 LNHDA, CDR2 SQIVND (reference sequence). The ends lost 6 bases at V and 1 base at J; junction bases unmatched: 8. CDR3 length equals 16 residues. In nucleotides, the CDR3 is TGTGCCAGTAGCCGGACAGGGCGTTTTTCTGGAAACACCATATATTTT. Translated: CASSRTGRFSGNTIYF. Full variable domain (missing parts from reference TRBV19 and TRBJ1-3): DGGITQSPKYLFRKEGQNVTLSCEQNLNHDAMYWYRQDPGQGLRLIYYSQIVNDFQKGDIAEGYSVSREKKESFPLTVTSAQKNPTAFYLCASSRTGRFSGNTIYFGEGSWLTVV.

V gene TRBV9 combines with J gene TRBJ2-7; perhaps TRBD1 as D (6 bases). The ends were cut back, 0 bases at V and 6 bases at J, with 10 bases in the middle. CDR1 SGDLS and CDR2 YYNGEE come from the germline V gene. CDR3 size: 13 residues. The CDR3 region has the DNA TGTGCCAGCAGCGTAGTCGGACAGTCCGAGCAGTACTTC. Encoded protein: CASSVVGQSEQYF.

V and J are TRBV19 and TRBJ2-2, with D hard to call. V was cut by 7 bases and J by 7 bases, with 7 bases left in between. The germline CDR1 and CDR2 sequences are LNHDA and SQIVND (reference sequence). The CDR3 is made up of 11 amino acids. The CDR3 bases are TGTGCCAGTAAATCGGGCGGGGAGCTGTTTTTT. Translated: CASKSGGELFF.

The J gene is TRBJ2-3, the V gene TRBV11-3; TRBD2 matches 9 bases. The CDR3 is 16 residues long. Trimming removed 5 bases from V and 5 bases from J; junction bases left unmatched: 11. Germline CDR1 and CDR2: SGHNT and YENEEA. The CDR3 DNA sequence: TGTGCCAGCAGCCCTGGAGGCGGGGGGGCAGGAGATACGCAGTATTTT. Protein sequence: CASSPGGGGAGDTQYF.